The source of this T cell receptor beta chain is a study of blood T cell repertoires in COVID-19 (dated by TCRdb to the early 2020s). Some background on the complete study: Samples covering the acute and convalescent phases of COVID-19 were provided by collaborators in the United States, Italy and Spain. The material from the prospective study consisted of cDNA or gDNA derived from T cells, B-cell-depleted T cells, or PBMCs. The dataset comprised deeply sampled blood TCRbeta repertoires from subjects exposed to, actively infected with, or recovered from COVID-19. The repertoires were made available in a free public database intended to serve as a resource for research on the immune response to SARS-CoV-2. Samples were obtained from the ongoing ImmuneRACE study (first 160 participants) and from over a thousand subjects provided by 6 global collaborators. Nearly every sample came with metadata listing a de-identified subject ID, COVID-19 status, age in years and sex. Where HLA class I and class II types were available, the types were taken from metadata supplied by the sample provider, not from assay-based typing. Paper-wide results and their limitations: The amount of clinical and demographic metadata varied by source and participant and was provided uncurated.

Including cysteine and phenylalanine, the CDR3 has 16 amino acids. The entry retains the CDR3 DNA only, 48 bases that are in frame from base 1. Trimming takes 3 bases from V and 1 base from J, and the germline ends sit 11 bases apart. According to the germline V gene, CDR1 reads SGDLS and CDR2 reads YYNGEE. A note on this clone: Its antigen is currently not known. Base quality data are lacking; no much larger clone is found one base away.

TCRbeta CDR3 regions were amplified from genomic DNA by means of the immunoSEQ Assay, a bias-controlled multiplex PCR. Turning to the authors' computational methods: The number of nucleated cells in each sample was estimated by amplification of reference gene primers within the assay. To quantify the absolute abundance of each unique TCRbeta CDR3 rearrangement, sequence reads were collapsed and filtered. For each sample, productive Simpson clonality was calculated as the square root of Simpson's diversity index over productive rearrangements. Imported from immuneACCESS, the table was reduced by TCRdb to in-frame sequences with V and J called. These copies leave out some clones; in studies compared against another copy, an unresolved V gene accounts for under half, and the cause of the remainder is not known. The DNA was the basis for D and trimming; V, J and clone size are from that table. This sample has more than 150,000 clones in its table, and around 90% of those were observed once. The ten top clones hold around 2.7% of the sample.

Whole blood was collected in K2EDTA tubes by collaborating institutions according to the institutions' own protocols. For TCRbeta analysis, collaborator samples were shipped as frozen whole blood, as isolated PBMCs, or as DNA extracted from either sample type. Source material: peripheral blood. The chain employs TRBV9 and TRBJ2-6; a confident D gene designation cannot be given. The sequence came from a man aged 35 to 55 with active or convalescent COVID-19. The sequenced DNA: TGTGCCAGCAGCGCTCGAACTACTTCTGGGGCCAACGTCCTGACTTTC. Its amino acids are CASSARTTSGANVLTF.